A single sample gave rise to the 22 T cell receptor beta chains below, sequenced in a study of blood T cell repertoires in COVID-19. Profiling relied on immunoSEQ multiplex PCR, and the TCRdb table lists in-frame clones only, not all of them. The table lists a few hundred thousand clones, around 84% of them singletons. The sequenced sample consisted of peripheral blood. The receptors were gathered from a woman younger than 30 with acute or convalescent COVID-19.

The chain carries TRBV25-1 and TRBJ2-2; no firm D call. The CDR3 spans 14 residues. Trimming cost V 6 bases and J 4 bases, with 12 bases left between them. In germline, CDR1 is MGHDK, CDR2 SYGVNS. The CDR3 DNA is TGTGCCAGCAGCATTAGTACGGTCACCGGGGAGCTGTTTTTT. This encodes CASSISTVTGELFF.

This chain links TRBV3-1 (or the pseudogene TRBV3-2) with TRBJ2-7; the D is unclear. CDR1 and CDR2 from the germline V gene are LGHDT and YNNKEL (reference sequence). CDR3 length: 13 residues. Trimming stripped 6 bases from V and 0 bases from J, with 9 bases between. The CDR3 coding sequence is TGTGCCAGCAGTCCCCCGGGCTCCTACGAGCAGTACTTC. It is translated as CASSPPGSYEQYF.

The chain recombines TRBV6-5 with TRBJ1-1; 7 bases fit TRBD1. CDR1 is MNHEY, CDR2 SVGAGI, per germline. J gave up 0 bases and V 6 bases, and 4 bases lay outside the gene matches. The CDR3 totals 14 residues. The CDR3 coding sequence is TGTGCCAGCAGACTAACAGGGGTGAACACTGAAGCTTTCTTT. Translating gives CASRLTGVNTEAFF.

Comments on this clone: The junction and the germline gene differ at one end; a read error may be behind it. V is TRBV28 and J is TRBJ2-3; D is perhaps TRBD1 (6 bases). The CDR3 is made up of 11 amino acids. From germline, CDR1 is MDHEN and CDR2 SYDVKM. Here the CDR3 reads CASSSFGDTHF. Here the CDR3 DNA reads TGTGCCAGCAGTTCGTTCGGGGACACACATTTT.

DNA for the CDR3: TGTGCCACCAATGAAGGGGGCGACAATGAGCAGTTCTTC. Encoded protein: CATNEGGDNEQFF. The genes are TRBV6-1 and TRBJ2-1, with 7 bases identical to TRBD1. The CDR3 extends over 13 amino acids. J lost 5 bases, V lost 10 bases, and 8 bases had no gene match. The germline V gene encodes CDR1 MNHNS and CDR2 SASEGT.

V is TRBV7-2 and J is TRBJ1-5; the D gene is possibly TRBD1 (6 bases). Germline CDR1 is SGHTA and CDR2 is FQGNSA. V was cut by 2 bases and J by 7 bases, with 15 bases left in between. The CDR3 runs to 15 residues. CDR3 coding DNA: TGTGCCAGCAGCTTAAATGGGCAGGGGTGGCAGCCCCAGCATTTT. Translated, it gives CASSLNGQGWQPQHF.

V usage is TRBV5-1 and J usage is TRBJ1-4, with 9 bases identical to TRBD1. The J segment lost 4 bases and the V segment lost 7 bases, leaving 8 bases of the junction unmatched. Germline assignment: CDR1 SGHRS and CDR2 YFSETQ. CDR3 length equals 15 residues. CDR3 in amino acids: CASGTGQGLNEKLFF. CDR3 DNA: TGCGCCAGCGGGACCGGACAGGGGCTTAATGAAAAACTGTTTTTT.

This chain uses TRBV12-3 or TRBV12-4 with TRBJ1-2; D call uncertain. The V and J ends lost 8 bases and 3 bases respectively, with 13 bases between them. The CDR3 is 13 amino acids. This CDR3 reads CASSGRTHYGYTF. The CDR3 DNA reads TGTGCCAGCTCTGGCAGAACCCACTATGGCTACACCTTC.

CDR3 in amino acids: CASSLLAGGIGLNNEQFF. The CDR3, as DNA: TGTGCCAGCAGCTTACTAGCGGGGGGGATCGGGCTCAACAATGAGCAGTTCTTC. This chain connects TRBV5-6 to TRBJ2-1; 13 positions match TRBD2. The CDR3 is made up of 18 amino acids. Germline V gene sequence: CDR1 SGHDT, CDR2 YYEEEE. The V segment lost 2 bases and the J segment 5 bases; nucleotides outside the gene matches: 10.

The V and J genes are TRBV20-1 and TRBJ1-6, with 8 positions matching TRBD1. This CDR3 is 14 amino acids long. The junction had 6 bases not matched to a gene; V was cut back by 3 bases and J by 8 bases. Germline V CDR1 and CDR2: DFQATT, SNEGSKA (reference sequence). The CDR3 DNA reads TGCAGTGCTAGTGCAGGGGGCTCGGATTCACCCCTCCACTTT. It is translated as CSASAGGSDSPLHF.

This CDR3 is CASSIAPGQNSPLHF. In DNA form, the CDR3 reads TGTGCCAGTAGTATAGCCCCGGGACAGAATTCACCCCTCCACTTT. The V and J genes are TRBV19 and TRBJ1-6; 7 nucleotides align to TRBD1. CDR3 length: 15 residues. CDR1 and CDR2 (germline): LNHDA, SQIVND (reference sequence). V lost 1 base, J lost 7 bases, and 4 bases stayed unmatched.

The chain couples TRBV28 to TRBJ2-7, with D uncertain. Germline V gives CDR1 MDHEN, CDR2 SYDVKM. V gave up 3 bases and J gave up 3 bases, with 21 bases separating them. This CDR3 is built from 17 residues. The CDR3 sequence: CASSFSPRDTSHYEQYF. CDR3 DNA sequence: TGTGCCAGCAGTTTCTCCCCCCGAGACACCAGTCACTACGAGCAGTACTTC.

The chain couples TRBV28 to TRBJ1-5, with D maybe TRBD1 (5 bases). Trimming took 1 base from V and 4 from J, leaving 14 bases between them. This CDR3 comprises 16 residues. Looked up from germline, CDR1 is MDHEN and CDR2 is SYDVKM. The CDR3 sequence: CASSLFGRAGNQPQHF. CDR3 coding DNA: TGTGCCAGCAGTTTATTTGGCAGGGCTGGGAATCAGCCCCAGCATTTT.

This clone was found once. The CDR3 is CATSRGTAYGYTF. CDR3 coding DNA: TGTGCCACCAGCCGCGGGACTGCGTATGGCTACACCTTC. V is TRBV15 and J is TRBJ1-2, with D possibly TRBD1 on 5 matching bases. Per the germline V gene, CDR1 is LNHNV and CDR2 is YYDKDF (reference sequence). V was shortened by 5 bases and J by 5 bases, with 12 bases between the two germline ends. The length of the CDR3 is 13 residues.

This clone was observed a handful of times. This chain links TRBV7-9 with TRBJ2-2; D unresolved. V was clipped by 2 bases and J by 1 base, with 11 bases between them. Germline-derived CDR1 and CDR2 are SEHNR and FQNEAQ (reference sequence). The CDR3 consists of 16 residues. The CDR3 nucleotides are TGTGCCAGCAGCTTATTTCCGACTCAGAACACCGGGGAGCTGTTTTTT. It yields the protein CASSLFPTQNTGELFF. The full variable domain, with the rest looked up from reference TRBV7-9 and TRBJ2-2, is DTGVSQNPRHKITKRGQNVTFRCDPISEHNRLYWYRQTLGQGPEFLTYFQNEAQLEKSRLLSDRFSAERPKGSFSTLEIQRTEQGDSAMYLCASSLFPTQNTGELFFGEGSRLTVL.

This clone was seen only a few times. This chain joins TRBV19 and TRBJ1-5; D call uncertain. The germline V gene has CDR1 LNHDA and CDR2 SQIVND (reference sequence). This CDR3 has 18 residues. The V end was cut by 1 base, the J end by 0 bases, with 16 bases between. This chain's CDR3 is CASSIGPVQQYSNQPQHF. CDR3 DNA sequence: TGTGCCAGTAGTATAGGTCCCGTCCAACAATATAGCAATCAGCCCCAGCATTTT. The variable domain in full, completed from reference TRBV19 and TRBJ1-5, reads DGGITQSPKYLFRKEGQNVTLSCEQNLNHDAMYWYRQDPGQGLRLIYYSQIVNDFQKGDIAEGYSVSREKKESFPLTVTSAQKNPTAFYLCASSIGPVQQYSNQPQHFGDGTRLSIL.

The rearrangement joins TRBV28 to TRBJ2-5; 7 bases fit TRBD1. The CDR3 runs 13 residues. V lost 6 bases, J lost 5 bases, and 6 bases stayed unmatched. Germline values: CDR1 MDHEN, CDR2 SYDVKM. The CDR3 is CASSSGQTETQYF. In nucleotides, the CDR3 is TGTGCCAGCAGCTCGGGACAGACGGAGACCCAGTACTTC.

This chain uses TRBV5-4 with TRBJ2-7, with 8 nucleotides matching TRBD1. V shed 3 bases and J 5 bases; nucleotides not matched to a gene: 7. CDR3 size: 14 residues. Germline V gives CDR1 SGHNT, CDR2 YYREEE (reference sequence). Here the CDR3 DNA reads TGTGCCAGCAGCTACTTACAGGGGGGCAACGAGCAGTACTTC. This translates into CASSYLQGGNEQYF.

The rearrangement links TRBV21-1 to TRBJ1-3. TRBV21-1 is a listed pseudogene. This CDR3 is 14 amino acids long. The CDR3, as DNA: TGTGCCAGCAGCAAAATCTCCGTCGGGAACACCATATATTTT. Residues: CASSKISVGNTIYF.

This chain links TRBV3-1 (or the pseudogene TRBV3-2) with TRBJ1-6, with 9 bases lining up with TRBD1. The CDR3 spans 17 residues. V lost 4 bases, J lost 1 base, and 5 bases stayed unmatched. Germline V CDR1 and CDR2: LGHDT, YNNKEL (reference sequence). The CDR3 DNA is TGTGCCAGCAGCCCACCGGGACAGGGTTCCTATAATTCACCCCTCCACTTT. As protein: CASSPPGQGSYNSPLHF.

The CDR3 DNA is TGTGCCAGCAGTTCCCTCGATGAGCAGTTCTTC. Protein product: CASSSLDEQFF. This chain uses TRBV28 with TRBJ2-1; D gene ambiguous. V was cut by 4 bases and J by 8 bases, with 6 bases left in between. The CDR3 totals 11 residues. Looked up from germline, CDR1 is MDHEN and CDR2 is SYDVKM. Using reference TRBV28 and TRBJ2-1 for the parts outside the CDR3, the full variable domain is DVKVTQSSRYLVKRTGEKVFLECVQDMDHENMFWYRQDPGLGLRLIYFSYDVKMKEKGDIPEGYSVSREKKERFSLILESASTNQTSMYLCASSSLDEQFFGPGTRLTVL.

This sequence joins TRBV9 and TRBJ2-1; 16 nucleotides align to TRBD2. Germline values: CDR1 SGDLS, CDR2 YYNGEE. The CDR3 runs 18 residues. With V trimmed by 2 bases and J by 0 bases, 2 bases remained unmatched. CDR3 protein: CASSVGTSGGDSYNEQFF. The CDR3 DNA reads TGTGCCAGCAGCGTGGGGACTAGCGGGGGGGACTCCTACAATGAGCAGTTCTTC.